The clone carrying this T cell receptor (beta chain) has ten or more counts. The antigen remains unidentified. The V end lost 3 bases, the J end lost 5 bases, and 13 bases lay between the germline ends. CDR3 length equals 14 residues. CDR1 and CDR2 from the germline V gene are DFQATT and SNEGSKA (reference sequence). In TCRdb, the 5' RACE reads were re-called with MiXCR into one record per CDR3 protein. The table has more than 400,000 distinct CDR3 sequences, about 5% seen once; the top ten hold approximately 4%. The sample belongs to a study of CD8 T cells in ankylosing spondylitis. Points from the study as a whole: Disease-linked clones reportedly concentrated significantly in matched ankylosing spondylitis synovial fluid. Previous work reported some of these motif variants in the synovial fluid and blood of reactive arthritis. Disease-associated clones were CD8+ and fairly uncommon in peripheral blood. Characteristic, it appeared, of ankylosing spondylitis blood was a TCR beta motif of about eight highly homologous variants.

Sequencing used blood, either unsorted or a sorted T cell fraction (not recorded which). The chain employs TRBV20-1 and TRBJ2-2, with D possibly matching TRBD2 (5 bases). The sequence came from a male donor with ankylosing spondylitis. The CDR3 spells CSARMRAGTGELFF. The CDR3 DNA reads as TGCAGTGCTAGGATGAGGGCCGGGACCGGGGAGCTGTTTTTT.